The subject of this entry is one TCR beta chain. Antigen specificity is unknown. This specimen belongs to a study of cytomegalovirus exposure and HLA in healthy donors. Across the study: The 120 or so validation repertoires used a platform that matched the one used for the 550 to 800 first-cohort repertoires, as a later analysis reported. Study-level results: It was approximately 150 TCR beta chains that were listed as cytomegalovirus-associated.

Clones were read by immunoSEQ multiplex PCR, and TCRdb kept only the in-frame ones, dropping some. The repertoire holds about 98,000 clones, around nine tenths seen once, with roughly 4.3% in the top ten. This CDR3 has 13 amino acids. The junction had 0 bases not matched to a gene; V was cut back by 2 bases and J by 6 bases. Germline loops: CDR1 MDHEN, CDR2 SYDVKM. The TCR originated in a woman in her twenties or thirties in good health and CMV-seronegative. The sequencing input was PBMCs. The chain has TRBV28 and TRBJ2-1; 8 nucleotides agree with TRBD1. The CDR3 reads CASSLTGGNEQFF. CDR3 coding DNA: TGTGCCAGCAGTTTAACAGGGGGCAATGAGCAGTTCTTC.